A single sample gave rise to the 21 T cell receptor beta chains below, sequenced in a study of cytotoxic CD8 clonotypes in ibrutinib-treated CLL. The assay was immunoSEQ multiplex PCR, and TCRdb's table has in-frame clones only and misses some. The table includes about 69,000 clones, around 84% detected once. The specimen was PBMCs, collected at disease progression, from a patient treated with ibrutinib. The receptors stem from a human donor with chronic lymphocytic leukemia.

The chain uses TRBV19 and TRBJ1-5, with D maybe TRBD1 (5 bases). The CDR3 totals 16 residues. Germline loops: CDR1 LNHDA, CDR2 SQIVND (reference sequence). V lost 7 bases and J 3 bases, leaving 19 bases between the germline ends. CDR3 protein: CASKRVGALSNQPQHF. The DNA of the CDR3 is TGTGCCAGTAAAAGGGTCGGGGCCCTGTCCAATCAGCCCCAGCATTTT.

The chain recombines TRBV7-9 with TRBJ2-7; D gene uncertain. The CDR3 sequence is 14 residues long. Germline-derived CDR1 and CDR2 are SEHNR and FQNEAQ (reference sequence). Trimming cost V 7 bases and J 1 base, with 14 bases left between them. CDR3 sequence: CASIHGPISYEQYF. CDR3 sequence (DNA): TGTGCCAGCATCCACGGACCGATTTCCTACGAGCAGTACTTC.

The chain joins TRBV4-2 to TRBJ1-6, with a possible D match to TRBD1 (5 bases). This CDR3 has 16 amino acids. V lost 5 bases and J 4 bases, leaving 15 bases between the germline ends. The germline V gene has CDR1 LGHNA and CDR2 YNFKEQ. CDR3 protein: CASSFGATQYNSPLHF. CDR3 bases: TGTGCCAGCAGCTTCGGGGCGACACAATATAATTCACCCCTCCACTTT.

The chain is built from TRBV30 and TRBJ2-1; unclear D gene. V lost 1 base to trimming and J lost 6 bases, with 10 bases between them. CDR1 and CDR2 (germline): GTSNPN, SVGIG (reference sequence). This CDR3 has 13 amino acids. CDR3 coding DNA: TGTGCCTGGAGTGCCGACTCGCTCAATGAGCAGTTCTTC. Protein: CAWSADSLNEQFF.

V and J are TRBV29-1 and TRBJ2-2; TRBD1 matches at 8 bases. Germline lookup yields CDR1 SQVTM and CDR2 ANQGSEA. The CDR3 extends over 13 amino acids. V was clipped by 6 bases and J by 6 bases; unmatched bases: 6. The CDR3 sequence: CSVGQGLSGELFF. The CDR3 bases are TGCAGCGTAGGACAGGGATTGTCCGGGGAGCTGTTTTTT.

The CDR3 sequence: CASSFLGQTAADTQYF. The DNA for the CDR3 is TGTGCCAGCAGTTTCCTGGGGCAGACAGCCGCAGATACGCAGTATTTT. The chain recombines TRBV6-5 with TRBJ2-3, with D perhaps TRBD1 (5 bases). This CDR3 has 16 residues. With 4 bases removed from V and 4 bases from J, the gap between germline ends came to 18 bases. From germline, CDR1 is MNHEY and CDR2 SVGAGI.

The J gene is TRBJ2-5, the V gene TRBV13; perhaps D is TRBD1 or TRBD2 (5 bases each). The germline V and J ends were trimmed by 4 bases and 0 bases, with 21 bases remaining between them. The CDR3 is 18 amino acids. Germline V gene sequence: CDR1 PRHDT, CDR2 FYEKMQ (reference sequence). DNA for the CDR3: TGTGCCAGCAGCTCCATCGAATGGGGGTTGCAAGACCAAGAGACCCAGTACTTC. As protein: CASSSIEWGLQDQETQYF.

The V and J genes are TRBV2 and TRBJ1-2; the match to TRBD1 covers 10 bases. The V and J ends lost 7 bases and 4 bases, in that order; junction bases with no gene match: 6. Germline V lookup: CDR1 SNHLY, CDR2 FYNNEI. The CDR3 sequence is 14 residues long. The CDR3 nucleotides are TGTGCCAGCACCCGGGACAGGGGCCTCTATGGCTACACCTTC. It codes for CASTRDRGLYGYTF.

This clone was seen more than once but under ten times. The J gene is TRBJ1-5, the V gene TRBV9; D gene uncertain. From germline, CDR1 is SGDLS and CDR2 YYNGEE. Trimming removed 0 bases at V and 0 bases at J, with 4 bases between. The CDR3 has 14 residues. This CDR3 reads CASSVDGSNQPQHF. The CDR3 DNA is TGTGCCAGCAGCGTAGACGGTAGCAATCAGCCCCAGCATTTT.

V usage is TRBV15 and J usage is TRBJ1-4; D perhaps matches TRBD1 (5 bases). The germline gives CDR1 LNHNV, CDR2 YYDKDF (reference sequence). This CDR3 contains 13 residues. V shed 8 bases and J shed 7 bases, with 14 bases lying between them. CDR3: CATRGGRSEKLFF. In DNA form, the CDR3 reads TGTGCCACCCGGGGGGGAAGAAGTGAAAAACTGTTTTTT.

This clone was observed at least ten times. The CDR3 nucleotides are TGTGCCAGGATGGTTCCAGGGGACTCCTACTATGGCTACACCTTC. Its translation is CARMVPGDSYYGYTF. The V and J genes are TRBV6-4 and TRBJ1-2; possible D gene TRBD1, 6 bases. The CDR3 is 15 amino acids. V was cut by 9 bases and J by 3 bases, with 20 bases left in between. Germline V CDR1 and CDR2: MRHNA, SNTAGT.

The chain combines TRBV10-3 with TRBJ1-2, with D perhaps matching TRBD1 (6 bases). CDR1 is ENHRY and CDR2 is SYGVKD in the germline V gene. CDR3 length equals 15 residues. The V gene lost 2 bases and the J gene lost 4 bases, with 14 bases spanning the gap. This chain's CDR3 is CAISEPRQAIYGYTF. DNA of the CDR3: TGTGCCATCAGTGAGCCGAGACAGGCGATCTATGGCTACACCTTC.

The table lists this clone with a count of one. The V and J genes are TRBV14 and TRBJ2-7; D uncertain. The germline V and J ends were trimmed by 1 base and 7 bases, with 17 bases remaining between them. In germline, CDR1 is SGHDN, CDR2 FVKESK. The CDR3 totals 15 residues. The CDR3 sequence: CASSQAPPFLGEQYF. In DNA form, the CDR3 reads TGTGCCAGCAGCCAAGCGCCCCCCTTTCTGGGGGAGCAGTACTTC.

The chain is built from TRBV7-6 and TRBJ2-1; D possibly corresponds to TRBD2 (8 bases). The V end lost 5 bases, the J end lost 4 bases, and 15 bases lay between the germline ends. This CDR3 region has 15 residues. Looked up from germline, CDR1 is SGHVS and CDR2 is FNYEAQ. DNA for the CDR3: TGTGCCAGCAGCCCTGTAGCGGGACAGTACAATGAGCAGTTCTTC. Protein: CASSPVAGQYNEQFF.

CDR3 in DNA: TGTGCCAGCAGTTCCGGCGGAGCCCTAGCTCAGCAGTACTTC. Encoded protein: CASSSGGALAQQYF. The chain carries TRBV11-3 and TRBJ2-7, with D possibly matching TRBD2 (5 bases). The length of the CDR3 is 14 residues. From germline, CDR1 is SGHNT and CDR2 YENEEA. Trimming took off 6 bases at V and 8 bases at J, with 20 bases between the two ends.

The gene calls are TRBV11-2 and TRBJ2-7; no clear D. Germline lookup yields CDR1 SGHAT and CDR2 FQNNGV. CDR3 length equals 13 residues. Between the trimmed V and J ends, which lost 4 bases and 0 bases, there was a span of 7 bases. The CDR3 DNA reads TGTGCCAGCAGCTGGGCCAGCTCCTACGAGCAGTACTTC. It yields the protein CASSWASSYEQYF. The whole variable domain, filled in from reference TRBV11-2 and TRBJ2-7, reads EAGVAQSPRYKIIEKRQSVAFWCNPISGHATLYWYQQILGQGPKLLIQFQNNGVVDDSQLPKDRFSAERLKGVDSTLKIQPAKLEDSAVYLCASSWASSYEQYFGPGTRLTVT.

The genes are TRBV2 and TRBJ1-6; D is unclear. The CDR3 contains 11 residues. Trimming cost V 3 bases and J 9 bases, with 3 bases left between them. Per the germline V gene, CDR1 is SNHLY and CDR2 is FYNNEI. CDR3 residues: CASSERSPLHF. The CDR3 region has the DNA TGTGCCAGCAGTGAGCGTTCACCCCTCCACTTT.

This chain links TRBV6-5 with TRBJ1-2, with D maybe TRBD1 (6 bases). V was pared by 6 bases and J by 5 bases, with 16 bases between. The CDR3 consists of 14 residues. The germline V gene encodes CDR1 MNHEY and CDR2 SVGAGI. The chain's CDR3 is CASSTRGGAYGYTF. The CDR3 nucleotides read TGTGCCAGCAGCACAAGGGGGGGCGCATATGGCTACACCTTC.

This chain uses TRBV5-1 with TRBJ1-1, with 7 positions matching TRBD1. This CDR3 comprises 13 residues. V was pared by 3 bases and J by 4 bases, with 3 bases of the junction left unmatched. Germline assignment: CDR1 SGHRS and CDR2 YFSETQ. The CDR3 is CASSWQGGTEAFF. The CDR3 coding sequence is TGCGCCAGCAGCTGGCAGGGGGGCACTGAAGCTTTCTTT.

This sequence joins TRBV7-9 and TRBJ2-7; TRBD2 matches 13 bases. The CDR3 covers 16 residues. The J segment lost 4 bases and the V segment lost 6 bases, leaving 9 bases of the junction unmatched. Germline-derived CDR1 and CDR2 are SEHNR and FQNEAQ (reference sequence). The CDR3 here is CASSPWTSGSFYEQYF. CDR3 DNA: TGTGCCAGCAGTCCTTGGACTAGCGGGAGTTTTTACGAGCAGTACTTC. The variable domain in full, with the rest retrieved from reference TRBV7-9 and TRBJ2-7, is DTGVSQNPRHKITKRGQNVTFRCDPISEHNRLYWYRQTLGQGPEFLTYFQNEAQLEKSRLLSDRFSAERPKGSFSTLEIQRTEQGDSAMYLCASSPWTSGSFYEQYFGPGTRLTVT.

V usage is TRBV6-6 and J usage is TRBJ1-2; D not resolved. V lost 0 bases and J lost 7, with 6 bases in between. Germline assignment: CDR1 MNHNY and CDR2 SVGAGI (reference sequence). The CDR3 is made up of 12 amino acids. The CDR3 reads CASSYSTAGYTF. CDR3 DNA sequence: TGTGCCAGCAGTTACTCGACGGCTGGCTACACCTTC.